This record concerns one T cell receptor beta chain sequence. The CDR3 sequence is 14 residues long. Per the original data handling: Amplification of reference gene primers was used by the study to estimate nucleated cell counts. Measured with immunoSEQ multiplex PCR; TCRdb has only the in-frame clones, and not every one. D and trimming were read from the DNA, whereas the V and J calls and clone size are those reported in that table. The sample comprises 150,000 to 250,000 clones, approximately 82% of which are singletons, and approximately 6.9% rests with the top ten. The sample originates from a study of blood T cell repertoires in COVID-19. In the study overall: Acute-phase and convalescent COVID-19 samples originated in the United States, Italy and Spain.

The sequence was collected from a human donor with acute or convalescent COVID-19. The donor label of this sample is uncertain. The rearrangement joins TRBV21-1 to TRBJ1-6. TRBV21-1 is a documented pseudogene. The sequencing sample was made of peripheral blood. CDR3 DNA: TGTGCCAGCAGCAAAGCGGGGAGGGGTTCACCCCTCCACTTT. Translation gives CASSKAGRGSPLHF.